A single T cell receptor (beta chain) is shown here with its context. This CDR3 spans 15 amino acids. V lost 3 bases to trimming and J lost 10 bases; unmatched junction nucleotides: 8. Germline-derived CDR1 and CDR2 are SGHRS and YFSETQ. Sequencing was performed with immunoSEQ multiplex PCR; in TCRdb, only in-frame clones are kept and a portion is missing. The table includes some 75,000 clones, 80% to 90% detected once. This entry belongs to a study of blood T cell repertoires in COVID-19. As for the study in general: Both acute and convalescent COVID-19 samples were obtained from the United States, Italy and Spain.

The chain carries TRBV5-1 and TRBJ2-1, with TRBD2 matching 12 bases. This TCR came from a man in his sixties with acute or convalescent COVID-19. Sequenced material: peripheral blood. Here the CDR3 reads CASSSELAGGQEQFF. Here the CDR3 DNA reads TGCGCCAGCAGCTCAGAACTAGCGGGAGGCCAGGAGCAGTTCTTC.